This T cell receptor beta chain was captured in a study of blood T cells in healthy people across ages (dated by TCRdb to between 2015 and 2017). Some background on the complete study: In model experiments, roughly one uniquely barcoded TCR beta cDNA molecule per two T cells was captured by template switching. To track age-related changes in TCR beta repertoire diversity, the study relied on deep sequencing normalized with unique cDNA molecular identifiers. Donors of different ages were randomly distributed across sequencing lanes to avoid experimental bias. Four age groups were formed from the donors: young (average approximately 15 years), middle-aged (approximately 39), aged (62) and long-lived (less than 85). Two additional independent replicas of 1 million unique cDNA reads from the same blood draw were analyzed for two donors (one aged 18 to 30 and one aged 80 or older). Overall study outcomes, separate from this receptor: Observed TCR beta diversity per million T cells fell roughly linearly with age, and a significant reduction was already apparent by age around 36. There was a strong correlation between observed TCR beta diversity and the percentage of naive T cells measured by flow cytometry. Bulk unsorted PBMC profiling prevented conclusive comparison of naive and antigen-experienced compartments. Estimates of total diversity based on one million sequenced T cells were regarded as lower bounds and as underestimates. The CMV infection status of donors was not known, potentially confounding age-related changes in expanded clonotypes. The long-lived group showed more naive CD4+ T cells, fewer expanded clones and increased TCR diversity than the aged group, suggesting age selection.

From the cysteine up to the phenylalanine, the CDR3 has a length of 12 residues. Left in the record is the CDR3 DNA by itself, 36 bases read in frame from the first base. Trimming costs V 6 bases and J 9 bases, and their ends lie 13 bases apart. The germline V gene gives CDR1 as SGHRS and CDR2 as YFSETQ. The donors were around 39 Caucasian individuals from Russia, aged roughly 6 to 100 years, who were systemically healthy. Each donor gave ten milliliters of peripheral blood, drawn into EDTA-treated Vacutainer tubes. Ficoll-Paque density-gradient centrifugation was used to isolate PBMCs, with at least 6.5 million per sample. Total RNA, at least 5.5 micrograms per sample, was extracted from PBMCs with Trizol reagent. For every donor, flow cytometry on a PBMC aliquot measured the percentage of naive CD45RAhigh/CD27high T cells. On this clonotype itself: Its antigen specificity is not known. Per-base quality was not reported, and no clone a single base away is much larger than it.

Receptor libraries were prepared by 5' RACE. These reads were obtained on an Illumina HiSeq 2500. A second PCR of roughly 6 to 11 cycles was run with a J-beta primer mix and a sample-barcoded 5' primer. A unique molecular identifier was introduced onto each TCR beta cDNA molecule by a template-switch 5' adaptor carrying 12 random nucleotides. Each sample yielded at least 3 million CDR3-containing paired-end reads. All of the RNA was converted into first-strand cDNA using the Mint cDNA synthesis kit, with a TRBC-specific oligonucleotide serving as the primer. All cDNA was treated with uracil-DNA glycosylase and then went through a first 18-cycle PCR with the universal primers M1SS and BC2_uni_R. The authors' analysis ran thus. Normalization of each sample was performed by random selection of 1 million high-quality reads, each carrying a distinct molecular identifier. Reads with shared molecular identifiers were discarded instead of being binned into consensus sequences. CDR3 identification, clonotype clustering and error correction used MiTCR with a Q25 quality threshold and the strictest error-elimination algorithm. A nonparametric unseen species model with Euler transformation was used to estimate lower-bound total TCR beta diversity. TCRdb trimmed the raw reads at Q25, called clones with MiXCR and kept productive beta chains. For every CDR3 protein sequence, its rows merge into one entry that carries the most common genes and DNA. The V and J calls were not made by the authors but by TCRdb's processing. For this sample the table gives some 1 million distinct CDR3 sequences, of which less than 50% were detected only once. About 20% of the sample goes to the ten largest clones.

The specimen was blood. This receptor was obtained from an older woman in good health. Recombination joined TRBV5-1 with TRBJ2-1, with the identity of the D gene unclear. The CDR3 reads CASKASKSEQFF. Read as DNA, the sequence is TGCGCCAGCAAGGCCAGTAAAAGTGAGCAGTTCTTC.